Presented here are 26 T cell receptor beta chains from one specimen sequenced in a study of response to subunit inactivated influenza vaccine. TCRdb re-derived calls from the RT-PCR reads in MiXCR, one entry per CDR3 protein. This sample carries a few hundred thousand distinct CDR3 sequences, about a tenth of them seen once, and the ten largest clones take more than 10%. The sequences come from PBMCs from blood, collected roughly 48 days after vaccination. Receptor source: a man in his fifties or sixties who received an inactivated influenza vaccine.

This clonotype was observed a handful of times. This chain links TRBV10-1 with TRBJ2-3; tentative D call: TRBD2 (6 bases). The CDR3 covers 13 residues. Germline V gene sequence: CDR1 WNHNN, CDR2 SYGVQD (reference sequence). V was shortened by 8 bases and J by 1 base, with 10 bases between the two germline ends. DNA of the CDR3: TGCGCCAGCGGGAGACTAGGCACAGATACGCAGTATTTT. Its translation: CASGRLGTDTQYF.

V and J are TRBV4-3 and TRBJ2-1; TRBD2 agrees at 10 bases. Unmatched junction bases numbered 14, after V lost 0 bases and J lost 9 bases. Germline loops: CDR1 LGHNA, CDR2 YSLEER. This CDR3 is built from 18 residues. CDR3: CASSQEVAGASGRAEQFF. In DNA form, the CDR3 reads TGCGCCAGCAGCCAAGAGGTTGCCGGGGCTAGCGGGAGAGCTGAGCAGTTCTTC.

The table lists this clonotype with many counts. The chain has TRBV29-1 and TRBJ2-7, with D maybe TRBD1 (5 bases). This CDR3 is built from 12 residues. The germline gives CDR1 SQVTM, CDR2 ANQGSEA. V lost 7 bases and J 0 bases, leaving 10 bases between the germline ends. The CDR3 sequence is CSAVGDSYEQYF. CDR3 in DNA: TGCAGCGCAGTAGGGGACTCCTACGAGCAGTACTTC.

In its sample, this clonotype was seen many times. V gene TRBV6-6 combines with J gene TRBJ2-7; D possibly corresponds to TRBD2 (6 bases). The CDR3 length is 13 residues. Looked up from germline, CDR1 is MNHNY and CDR2 is SVGAGI (reference sequence). Trimming removed 0 bases at V and 12 bases at J, with 15 bases between. The CDR3 loop is CASSYSRVMGLYF. In DNA, the CDR3 is TGTGCCAGCAGTTACTCGAGGGTAATGGGACTGTACTTC.

This clonotype was picked up a small number of times. V gene TRBV7-9 combines with J gene TRBJ2-1; the D gene could be TRBD1 or TRBD2 (5 bases each). V was pared by 5 bases and J by 3 bases, with 14 bases between. This CDR3 is built from 15 residues. CDR1 SEHNR and CDR2 FQNEAQ come from the germline V gene (reference sequence). CDR3 sequence (DNA): TGTGCCAGCAGCCCTGGGGGAGCGGTCTACAATGAGCAGTTCTTC. Translation gives CASSPGGAVYNEQFF.

The sample holds a few counts of this clonotype. This chain joins TRBV28 and TRBJ2-3; D perhaps matches TRBD1 (6 bases). CDR3 length: 17 amino acids. V was trimmed by 2 bases and J by 2 bases, leaving 17 bases between them. Germline V CDR1 and CDR2: MDHEN, SYDVKM. As DNA, the CDR3 is TGTGCCAGCAGTTTAAGCAGGGGTCCTCTTATCACAGATACGCAGTATTTT. As protein: CASSLSRGPLITDTQYF.

The rearrangement links TRBV4-1 to TRBJ1-5, with TRBD1 matching over 7 bases. The V gene's germline CDR1 is MGHRA and CDR2 YSYEKL. With V trimmed by 4 bases and J by 3 bases, 6 bases remained unmatched. CDR3 length: 15 residues. CDR3 loop: CASSPTGTVNQPQHF. The CDR3 nucleotides read TGCGCCAGCAGCCCCACTGGGACAGTCAATCAGCCCCAGCATTTT.

Regarding this clonotype: This could be a read error, since a much larger clone is one nucleotide away. The rearrangement joins TRBV10-3 to TRBJ2-2; the match to TRBD2 covers 13 bases. This CDR3 is built from 15 residues. Germline values: CDR1 ENHRY, CDR2 SYGVKD. DNA for the CDR3: TGTGCCATCAGTGGGACTAGCGGGGGTTCCGGGGAGCTGCTTTTT. It yields the protein CAISGTSGGSGELLF.

This clonotype came up a few times. The CDR3 sequence: CSASGLAGDHYEQYF. The CDR3 DNA follows: TGCAGTGCTAGTGGACTAGCGGGAGACCACTACGAGCAGTACTTC. V is TRBV20-1 and J is TRBJ2-7; 13 nucleotides align to TRBD2. Trimming removed 3 bases from V and 3 bases from J; junction bases left unmatched: 5. CDR1 DFQATT and CDR2 SNEGSKA come from the germline V gene (reference sequence). The CDR3 contains 15 residues.

V and J are TRBV12-3 or TRBV12-4 and TRBJ2-1; 8 nucleotides agree with TRBD1. CDR3 size: 17 residues. The ends lost 5 bases at V and 5 bases at J; junction bases unmatched: 14. CDR3 DNA sequence: TGTGCCAGCAGTCCCCAGGTTTCAGGGGGCCAAGACAATGAGCAGTTCTTC. This sequence encodes CASSPQVSGGQDNEQFF.

The sample holds many counts of this clonotype. The chain has TRBV5-5 and TRBJ2-7; D possibly corresponds to TRBD2 (5 bases). V shed 1 base and J shed 4 bases, with 18 bases lying between them. The CDR3 is 16 residues long. Germline V gene data show CDR1 as SGHKS and CDR2 as YYEKEE (reference sequence). In DNA, the CDR3 is TGTGCCAGCAGCTTGAACCTCCCGTCGAGGGCGTACGAGCAGTACTTC. Its translation is CASSLNLPSRAYEQYF.

This clonotype was counted at least ten times. The chain carries TRBV9 and TRBJ2-7; 9 positions agree with TRBD1. Losses at the gene ends were 4 bases for V and 2 bases for J; bases not matched to a gene: 7. The V gene's germline CDR1 is SGDLS and CDR2 YYNGEE. The CDR3 loop spans 15 amino acids. The CDR3 DNA follows: TGTGCCAGCAGCCTACGACAGGGGGGGACCTACGAGCAGTACTTC. It is translated as CASSLRQGGTYEQYF.

This clonotype was found a few times. The rearrangement links TRBV12-3 or TRBV12-4 to TRBJ2-3; the D gene is possibly TRBD1 (6 bases). V was trimmed by 1 base and J by 4 bases, leaving 12 bases between them. This CDR3 has 15 residues. As DNA, the CDR3 is TGTGCCAGCAGTTTAGGACAGGTCAACGCAGATACGCAGTATTTT. Protein product: CASSLGQVNADTQYF.

V usage is TRBV6-2 or TRBV6-3 and J usage is TRBJ1-4; D perhaps matches TRBD1 (5 bases). The CDR3 is 21 amino acids. Trimming pared 0 bases from V and 0 bases from J, leaving 23 bases between. Germline V gene lookup returns CDR1 MNHEY and CDR2 SVGEGT. CDR3 sequence reads: CASSYSPPTGPILSTNEKLFF. The CDR3 nucleotides read TGTGCCAGCAGTTACTCCCCACCAACAGGTCCGATCCTCTCAACTAATGAAAAACTGTTTTTT.

The V call is TRBV18, the J call TRBJ2-3, with D unresolved. The V gene lost 2 bases and the J gene lost 5 bases, with 14 bases spanning the gap. This CDR3 comprises 15 residues. Looked up from germline, CDR1 is KGHSH and CDR2 is LQKENI. CDR3 amino acids: CASSPGTQSLDTQYF. The CDR3 DNA is TGTGCCAGCTCACCAGGAACCCAATCCCTAGATACGCAGTATTTT.

The J gene is TRBJ2-7, the V gene TRBV2; 9 bases are shared with TRBD2. CDR3 length: 15 residues. Germline trimming cut 3 bases from V and 1 base from J; bases unmatched to any gene: 4. Germline-derived CDR1 and CDR2 are SNHLY and FYNNEI. The CDR3 nucleotides read TGTGCCAGCAGTGAGAGGAGCGGGAGGTCCTACGAGCAGTACTTC. Translated: CASSERSGRSYEQYF.

The genes are TRBV11-3 and TRBJ1-5; no definite D call. Per germline, CDR1 SGHNT and CDR2 YENEEA. Trimming removed 3 bases from V and 7 bases from J, with 4 bases in between. The CDR3 extends over 11 amino acids. CDR3 sequence (DNA): TGTGCCAGCAGCTTCTGGCAGCCCCAGCATTTT. This translates into CASSFWQPQHF.

This clonotype has only a few counts. The rearrangement uses TRBV5-5 and TRBJ2-2, with 10 bases that match TRBD1. The germline gives CDR1 SGHKS, CDR2 YYEKEE (reference sequence). Germline trimming cut 4 bases from V and 5 bases from J; bases unmatched to any gene: 11. The length of the CDR3 is 17 residues. The DNA of the CDR3 is TGTGCCAGCAGCACCTCAGCGTGGACAGGGGGAACCGGGGAGCTGTTTTTT. This encodes CASSTSAWTGGTGELFF. Combining the CDR3 with reference TRBV5-5 and TRBJ2-2 gives the whole variable domain DAGVTQSPTHLIKTRGQQVTLRCSPISGHKSVSWYQQVLGQGPQFIFQYYEKEERGRGNFPDRFSARQFPNYSSELNVNALLLGDSALYLCASSTSAWTGGTGELFFGEGSRLTVL.

This chain joins TRBV27 and TRBJ2-7; the D gene could be TRBD1 or TRBD2 (5 bases each). Between the trimmed V and J ends, which lost 2 bases and 6 bases, there was a span of 8 bases. The CDR3 runs to 12 residues. The germline CDR1 and CDR2 sequences are MNHEY and SMNVEV (reference sequence). As DNA, the CDR3 is TGTGCCAGCAGTTTAACAGGACTCGAGCAGTACTTC. Its protein is CASSLTGLEQYF.

The CDR3 reads CASSLEGTIQETQYF. CDR3 nucleotide sequence: TGCGCCAGCAGCTTGGAGGGGACAATACAAGAGACCCAGTACTTC. The gene calls are TRBV5-1 and TRBJ2-5; D is possibly TRBD1 (6 bases). The CDR3 is 15 residues long. Trimming cost V 0 bases and J 2 bases, with 11 bases left between them. In germline, CDR1 is SGHRS, CDR2 YFSETQ. Combining the CDR3 with reference TRBV5-1 and TRBJ2-5 gives the whole variable domain KAGVTQTPRYLIKTRGQQVTLSCSPISGHRSVSWYQQTPGQGLQFLFEYFSETQRNKGNFPGRFSGRQFSNSRSEMNVSTLELGDSALYLCASSLEGTIQETQYFGPGTRLLVL.

The sample holds many counts of this clonotype. The chain employs TRBV6-5 and TRBJ2-2; D is unresolved. In germline, CDR1 is MNHEY, CDR2 SVGAGI. Trimming pared 2 bases from V and 8 bases from J, leaving 18 bases between. CDR3 length equals 16 residues. CDR3 protein: CASSYGFPGARGELFF. CDR3 bases: TGTGCCAGCAGTTACGGTTTTCCAGGCGCTAGGGGGGAGCTGTTTTTT.

This clonotype has a count of ten or more. The gene calls are TRBV4-3 and TRBJ2-3; D is undetermined. V was shortened by 0 bases and J by 3 bases, with 10 bases between the two germline ends. Germline CDR1 reads LGHNA; CDR2 reads YSLEER. This CDR3 comprises 15 residues. CDR3 in amino acids: CASSQEVGRTDTQYF. CDR3 sequence (DNA): TGCGCCAGCAGCCAAGAAGTTGGTCGGACAGATACGCAGTATTTT.

V usage is TRBV12-3 or TRBV12-4 and J usage is TRBJ2-5; D remains ambiguous. Trimming took 0 bases from V and 5 from J, leaving 16 bases between them. The CDR3 contains 16 residues. The CDR3 DNA reads TGTGCCAGCAGTTTAGCGCTAACGTCTAGTCAGGAGACCCAGTACTTC. Its translation is CASSLALTSSQETQYF.

This clonotype occurred a few times. The V and J genes are TRBV7-9 and TRBJ2-5, with TRBD2 as a possible D gene (6 bases). The germline gives CDR1 SEHNR, CDR2 FQNEAQ (reference sequence). The CDR3 totals 14 residues. The ends were cut back, 8 bases at V and 2 bases at J, with 15 bases in the middle. CDR3 coding DNA: TGTGCCAGCCTAGCGCCGAGGGGTCAAGAGACCCAGTACTTC. This sequence encodes CASLAPRGQETQYF.

The chain joins TRBV7-8 to TRBJ2-7, with TRBD1 identical over 7 bases. The germline V gene encodes CDR1 SGHVS and CDR2 FQNEAQ. The ends lost 4 bases at V and 2 bases at J; junction bases unmatched: 8. The CDR3 contains 15 residues. CDR3 DNA: TGTGCCAGCAGCTCCCGAGGGCAGGGGGCCTACGAGCAGTACTTC. Translation: CASSSRGQGAYEQYF.

The table lists this clonotype with a few counts. The chain carries TRBV10-3 and TRBJ2-7, with TRBD1 identical over 9 bases. CDR1 and CDR2 from the germline V gene are ENHRY and SYGVKD. The CDR3 is 14 amino acids. Losses at the gene ends were 3 bases for V and 3 bases for J; bases not matched to a gene: 3. CDR3 bases: TGTGCCATCAGTGACGGGACAGGGATCTACGAGCAGTACTTC. Translation gives CAISDGTGIYEQYF.